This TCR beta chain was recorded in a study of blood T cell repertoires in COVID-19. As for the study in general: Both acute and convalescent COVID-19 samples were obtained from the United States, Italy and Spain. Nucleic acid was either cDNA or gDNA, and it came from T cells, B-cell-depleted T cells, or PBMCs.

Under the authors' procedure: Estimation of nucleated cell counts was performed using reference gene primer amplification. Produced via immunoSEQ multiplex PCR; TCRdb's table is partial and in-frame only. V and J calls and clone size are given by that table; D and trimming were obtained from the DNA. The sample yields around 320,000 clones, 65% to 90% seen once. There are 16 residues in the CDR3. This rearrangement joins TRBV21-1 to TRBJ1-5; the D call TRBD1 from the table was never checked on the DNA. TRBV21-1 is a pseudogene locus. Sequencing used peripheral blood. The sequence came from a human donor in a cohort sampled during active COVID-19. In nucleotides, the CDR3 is TGTGCCAGCAGCAAAGAGAGGCCAGGGAGCAATCAGCCCCAGCATTTT. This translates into CASSKERPGSNQPQHF.